A single sample is the source of the 11 T cell receptor beta chains below, sequenced in a study of shared clonotypes between healthy human individuals. Naive CD8 isolation took CD45RO-negative cells positively selected for CCR7 and excluded terminally differentiated effector memory CD45RA+ cells. Clones were read by immunoSEQ multiplex PCR, and TCRdb kept only the in-frame ones, dropping some. The sample shows around 560,000 clones, around 95% of them seen only once. Material for sequencing was naive CD8+ T cells sorted from blood. These receptors were taken from a woman aged 25 to 39 in good health.

V usage is TRBV28 and J usage is TRBJ1-5, with D unclear. With 5 bases removed from V and 2 bases from J, the gap between germline ends came to 10 bases. The CDR3 has 14 amino acids. The germline V gene encodes CDR1 MDHEN and CDR2 SYDVKM. The CDR3 DNA reads TGTGCCAGCAGTCTATTAGGAGGCAATCAGCCCCAGCATTTT. Translation: CASSLLGGNQPQHF.

The V call is TRBV4-2, the J call TRBJ2-7; 10 nucleotides agree with TRBD1. The germline CDR1 and CDR2 sequences are LGHNA and YNFKEQ. The length of the CDR3 is 15 residues. Trimming at V came to 4 bases and at J to 3 bases, leaving 6 bases not matched to a gene. Here the CDR3 reads CASSPETGGVYEQYF. CDR3 in DNA: TGTGCCAGCAGCCCCGAGACAGGGGGCGTCTACGAGCAGTACTTC.

This chain connects TRBV19 to TRBJ2-1; D ambiguous. This CDR3 is built from 15 residues. Germline V CDR1 and CDR2: LNHDA, SQIVND (reference sequence). V dropped 2 bases and J dropped 4 bases, with 12 bases sitting between them. The CDR3 is CASSIRGTIYNEQFF. In nucleotides, the CDR3 is TGTGCCAGTAGTATACGAGGAACGATTTACAATGAGCAGTTCTTC. The whole variable domain, filled in from reference TRBV19 and TRBJ2-1, reads DGGITQSPKYLFRKEGQNVTLSCEQNLNHDAMYWYRQDPGQGLRLIYYSQIVNDFQKGDIAEGYSVSREKKESFPLTVTSAQKNPTAFYLCASSIRGTIYNEQFFGPGTRLTVL.

The V call is TRBV27, the J call TRBJ2-7, with 9 nucleotides matching TRBD2. The V gene end was trimmed by 4 bases and the J gene end by 6 bases; junction bases not matched to a gene: 10. The CDR3 runs to 15 residues. CDR1 and CDR2 (germline): MNHEY, SMNVEV (reference sequence). This CDR3 reads CASSYGSGRLREQYF. For the CDR3, the DNA is TGTGCCAGCAGTTACGGTAGCGGGAGACTTCGCGAGCAGTACTTC.

The gene calls are TRBV10-1 and TRBJ2-3; TRBD2 might be the D (6 bases). The germline V gene encodes CDR1 WNHNN and CDR2 SYGVQD (reference sequence). Trimming took off 4 bases at V and 4 bases at J, with 18 bases between the two ends. CDR3 length: 16 residues. The CDR3 region is CASSVARDPAPDTQYF. The CDR3 coding sequence is TGCGCCAGCAGTGTGGCGCGGGACCCGGCCCCAGATACGCAGTATTTT.

The gene calls are TRBV9 and TRBJ2-7, with 7 bases aligning to TRBD1. Germline trimming cut 3 bases from V and 2 bases from J; bases unmatched to any gene: 5. The CDR3 is 14 residues long. Germline V gene lookup returns CDR1 SGDLS and CDR2 YYNGEE. This CDR3 reads CASSALGTAYEQYF. CDR3 bases: TGTGCCAGCAGCGCCCTCGGGACAGCCTACGAGCAGTACTTC.

This clone was recorded once. This chain uses TRBV27 with TRBJ2-1, with D possibly TRBD2 on 6 matching bases. The CDR3 runs to 15 residues. V lost 3 bases and J 6 bases, leaving 15 bases between the germline ends. CDR1 and CDR2 from the germline V gene are MNHEY and SMNVEV (reference sequence). In nucleotides, the CDR3 is TGTGCCAGCAGTTTTGGCTGGGGGGTTATCAATGAGCAGTTCTTC. Translating gives CASSFGWGVINEQFF.

V usage is TRBV27 and J usage is TRBJ1-5; D remains unclear. The germline gives CDR1 MNHEY, CDR2 SMNVEV (reference sequence). This CDR3 region has 12 residues. Trimming removed 6 bases at V and 9 bases at J, with 12 bases between. As DNA, the CDR3 is TGTGCCAGCAGCGGCGCGGGGTTGCCCCAGCATTTT. Its protein product is CASSGAGLPQHF.

The CDR3 sequence: CASSLRGAGYEKLFF. The CDR3 coding sequence is TGTGCCAGCAGCTTAAGGGGCGCCGGATATGAAAAACTGTTTTTT. The V gene is TRBV5-6, the J gene TRBJ1-4; the D gene is possibly TRBD1 (5 bases). The length of the CDR3 is 15 residues. V lost 2 bases and J 6 bases, leaving 14 bases between the germline ends. Germline CDR1 reads SGHDT; CDR2 reads YYEEEE.

This clone was detected once. The rearrangement uses TRBV2 and TRBJ2-1; D gene unclear. With 1 base removed from V and 4 bases from J, the gap between germline ends came to 5 bases. This CDR3 is built from 13 residues. The germline V gene encodes CDR1 SNHLY and CDR2 FYNNEI. Written as DNA, the CDR3 is TGTGCCAGCAGTGAAGAGGCATACAATGAGCAGTTCTTC. It encodes CASSEEAYNEQFF. Together with reference TRBV2 and TRBJ2-1, the CDR3 gives the full variable domain: EPEVTQTPSHQVTQMGQEVILRCVPISNHLYFYWYRQILGQKVEFLVSFYNNEISEKSEIFDDQFSVERPDGSNFTLKIRSTKLEDSAMYFCASSEEAYNEQFFGPGTRLTVL.

This chain connects TRBV7-8 to TRBJ2-7, with unresolved D. From germline, CDR1 is SGHVS and CDR2 FQNEAQ. The V end was cut by 6 bases, the J end by 5 bases, with 20 bases between. CDR3 length equals 15 residues. CDR3 sequence reads: CASSSRAGMADEQYF. The CDR3 DNA reads as TGTGCCAGCAGTTCCCGAGCTGGGATGGCGGACGAGCAGTACTTC.